Each of the 10 T cell receptor beta chains below was sequenced from the same sample in a study of identical twins (dated by TCRdb to the mid-2010s). The receptor library was made with 5' RACE. The reads were generated on an Illumina HiSeq 2000. The public reads were reanalyzed by TCRdb: fastp trimming at Q25, MiXCR alignment, in-frame beta chains only. Duplicate CDR3 protein sequences are folded into a single record with the most common DNA and genes. The sample data list 550,000 to 700,000 distinct CDR3 sequences, and around 20% of these were observed just once. The ten largest clones represent 4.3% of the sample. In addition, the sample was reused for a study of T cells expressing NK-cell markers.

Input material: PBMCs. These receptors came from a woman aged 18-29 years in good health.

The V and J genes are TRBV6-5 and TRBJ2-7; D is undetermined. Germline assignment: CDR1 MNHEY and CDR2 SVGAGI. Trimming took off 8 bases at V and 5 bases at J, with 10 bases between the two ends. There are 11 residues in the CDR3. The CDR3 nucleotides read TGTGCCAGCGGTCGGGTCGACGAGCAGTACTTC. Translated, it gives CASGRVDEQYF.

This rearrangement joins TRBV7-2 to TRBJ2-7, with 9 bases fitting TRBD2. CDR1 SGHTA and CDR2 FQGNSA come from the germline V gene. The V and J ends lost 5 bases and 4 bases, in that order; junction bases with no gene match: 9. This CDR3 is built from 15 residues. CDR3 nucleotides: TGTGCCAGCAGCCCCCGGGCTAGCGGGACATACGAGCAGTACTTC. Protein sequence: CASSPRASGTYEQYF. Combining the CDR3 with reference TRBV7-2 and TRBJ2-7 gives the whole variable domain GAGVSQSPSNKVTEKGKDVELRCDPISGHTALYWYRQSLGQGLEFLIYFQGNSAPDKSGLPSDRFSAERTGGSVSTLTIQRTQQEDSAVYLCASSPRASGTYEQYFGPGTRLTVT.

In its sample, this clonotype was seen a few times. The genes are TRBV20-1 and TRBJ2-2; no reliable D call. The V end lost 6 bases, the J end lost 1 base, and 6 bases lay between the germline ends. The germline V gene has CDR1 DFQATT and CDR2 SNEGSKA (reference sequence). This CDR3 is 12 amino acids long. The CDR3 nucleotides are TGCAGTGCCAAATGGAACACCGGGGAGCTGTTTTTT. Translation: CSAKWNTGELFF.

This sequence joins TRBV11-2 and TRBJ2-3; D is uncertain. V lost 2 bases and J lost 3, with 21 bases in between. The CDR3 is 18 residues long. Germline assignment: CDR1 SGHAT and CDR2 FQNNGV. CDR3 loop: CASSLKGIARATTDTQYF. The CDR3, as DNA: TGTGCCAGCAGCTTAAAAGGAATAGCCCGGGCAACAACAGATACGCAGTATTTT.

There are many counts of this clonotype. The chain uses TRBV11-2 and TRBJ1-2, with TRBD1 identical over 7 bases. Germline V gene lookup returns CDR1 SGHAT and CDR2 FQNNGV. Germline trimming cut 1 base from V and 5 bases from J; bases unmatched to any gene: 7. The CDR3 is made up of 15 amino acids. The DNA of the CDR3 is TGTGCCAGCAGCTTAGTTGCGAGGGGGCGGTATGGCTACACCTTC. Its protein product is CASSLVARGRYGYTF.

J is TRBJ2-2 and V is TRBV12-3 or TRBV12-4, with TRBD1 matching 7 bases. Trimming took 8 bases from V and 3 from J; bases not matched to a gene: 12. CDR3 size: 16 residues. The CDR3 here is CASRDSKTIYTGELFF. Written as DNA, the CDR3 is TGTGCCAGCCGGGACAGTAAAACTATTTACACCGGGGAGCTGTTTTTT.

This clonotype appeared a few times. The chain couples TRBV29-1 to TRBJ2-5; TRBD1 matches at 8 bases. CDR3 length equals 16 residues. V lost 6 bases to trimming and J lost 2 bases; unmatched junction nucleotides: 14. CDR1 and CDR2 from the germline V gene are SQVTM and ANQGSEA. DNA for the CDR3: TGCAGCGTCCCACCGAGAACCGGGACAGGTCAAGAGACCCAGTACTTC. Protein sequence: CSVPPRTGTGQETQYF.

This clonotype was found a few times. This chain uses TRBV20-1 with TRBJ2-2; D remains ambiguous. The V end was cut by 4 bases, the J end by 6 bases, with 9 bases between. The CDR3 is 12 amino acids. Germline V lookup: CDR1 DFQATT, CDR2 SNEGSKA (reference sequence). For the CDR3, the DNA is TGCAGTGCTAATAAGTCACCCGGGGAGCTGTTTTTT. Its protein is CSANKSPGELFF.

The chain is built from TRBV12-3 or TRBV12-4 and TRBJ2-1; 7 bases fit TRBD1. The ends lost 4 bases at V and 3 bases at J; junction bases unmatched: 6. The CDR3 has 15 residues. The chain's CDR3 is CASSSTGAYYNEQFF. CDR3 nucleotide sequence: TGTGCCAGCAGTTCTACAGGGGCTTACTACAATGAGCAGTTCTTC.

The rearrangement links TRBV7-2 to TRBJ2-7; D gene uncertain. The CDR3 loop spans 13 amino acids. Germline loops: CDR1 SGHTA, CDR2 FQGNSA. V was clipped by 1 base and J by 6 bases, with 10 bases between them. In nucleotides, the CDR3 is TGTGCCAGCAGCTTAGTAGGAGTACGCGAGCAGTACTTC. This gives the protein CASSLVGVREQYF.